The entry below gives a single TCR beta chain sequence along with its context. The antigen this receptor binds is unknown. Base qualities are missing; no much larger clone stands one base away. This sample is drawn from a study of patients and donors after allogeneic stem cell transplantation (dated by TCRdb to about 2020). The receptor library was made with RT-PCR. Reads for this sample came from a NextSeq 550. In-frame beta chains were kept once TCRdb had trimmed the public reads at Q25 with fastp and called clones with MiXCR. Each entry is one CDR3 protein sequence, shown with its most common DNA and genes. This sample gives 920,000 or so distinct CDR3 sequences in total; more than 15% of them show up just once. The ten largest clones capture around 6% of the sample. Trimming removed 6 bases from V and 4 bases from J; the gene matches leave 8 bases unexplained. The CDR3 holds 15 amino acids from the cysteine to the phenylalanine. The retained sequence is limited to the CDR3, 45 bases, with the frame set at the first base.

Sequencing was carried out using blood, either unsorted or a sorted T cell fraction (not recorded which). The sequence is built from TRBV12-3 or TRBV12-4 and TRBJ2-5, and TRBD1 matches 10 of the central bases. This TCR came from a human donor who was either an allogeneic HSCT recipient or a stem cell or donor lymphocyte infusion donor (not recorded which). It is not recorded whose cells these are; they may come from a transplant donor. The sequenced DNA is TGTGCCAGCAGCCTACGACAGGGGGCAGGAGAGACCCAGTACTTC. This translates into CASSLRQGAGETQYF.